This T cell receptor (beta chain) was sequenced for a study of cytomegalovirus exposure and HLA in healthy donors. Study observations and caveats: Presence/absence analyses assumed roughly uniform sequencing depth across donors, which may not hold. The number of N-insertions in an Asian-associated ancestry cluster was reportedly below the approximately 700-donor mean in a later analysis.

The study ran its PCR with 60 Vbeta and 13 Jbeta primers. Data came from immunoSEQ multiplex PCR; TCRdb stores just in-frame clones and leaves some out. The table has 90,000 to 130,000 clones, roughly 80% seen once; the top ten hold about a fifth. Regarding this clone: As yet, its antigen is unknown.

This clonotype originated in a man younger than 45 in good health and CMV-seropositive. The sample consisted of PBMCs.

The CDR3 is CASMGGIKNTEAFF. The CDR3 DNA follows: TGTGCCAGCATGGGGGGGATAAAGAACACTGAAGCTTTCTTT. The chain carries TRBV2 and TRBJ1-1, with D perhaps TRBD1 (5 bases). Germline V gene lookup returns CDR1 SNHLY and CDR2 FYNNEI. The CDR3 consists of 14 residues. The V end was cut by 7 bases, the J end by 1 base, with 13 bases between.